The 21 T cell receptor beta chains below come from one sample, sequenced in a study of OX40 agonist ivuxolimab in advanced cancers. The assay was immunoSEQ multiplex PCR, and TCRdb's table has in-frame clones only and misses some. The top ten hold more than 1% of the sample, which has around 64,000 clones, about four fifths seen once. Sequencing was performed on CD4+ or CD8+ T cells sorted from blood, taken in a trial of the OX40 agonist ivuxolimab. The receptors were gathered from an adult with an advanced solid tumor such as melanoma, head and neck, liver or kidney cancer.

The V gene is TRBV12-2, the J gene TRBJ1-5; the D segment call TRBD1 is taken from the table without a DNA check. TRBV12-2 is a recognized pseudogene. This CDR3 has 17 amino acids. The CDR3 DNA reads TGTGCAAGTCGCTTACCCGGGACAGACGATAGCAATCAGCCCCAGCATTTT. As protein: CASRLPGTDDSNQPQHF.

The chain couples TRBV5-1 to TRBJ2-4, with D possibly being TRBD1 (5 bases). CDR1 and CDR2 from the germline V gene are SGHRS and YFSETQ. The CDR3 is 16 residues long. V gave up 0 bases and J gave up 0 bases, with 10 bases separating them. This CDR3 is CASSLGGSLAKNIQYF. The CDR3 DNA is TGCGCCAGCAGCTTGGGGGGCAGCCTAGCCAAAAACATTCAGTACTTC.

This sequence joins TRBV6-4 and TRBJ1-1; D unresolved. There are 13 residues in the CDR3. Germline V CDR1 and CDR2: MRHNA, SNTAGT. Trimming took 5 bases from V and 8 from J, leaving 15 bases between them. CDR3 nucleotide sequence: TGTGCCAGCAGTAGCGACCTGGGTGGGGAAGCTTTCTTT. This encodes CASSSDLGGEAFF.

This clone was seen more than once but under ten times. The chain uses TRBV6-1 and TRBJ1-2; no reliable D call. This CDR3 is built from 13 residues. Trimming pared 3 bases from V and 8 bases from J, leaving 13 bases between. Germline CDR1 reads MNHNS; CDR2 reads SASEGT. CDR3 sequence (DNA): TGTGCCAGCAGTGAGACTCACAGACGGGGCTACACCTTC. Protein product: CASSETHRRGYTF.

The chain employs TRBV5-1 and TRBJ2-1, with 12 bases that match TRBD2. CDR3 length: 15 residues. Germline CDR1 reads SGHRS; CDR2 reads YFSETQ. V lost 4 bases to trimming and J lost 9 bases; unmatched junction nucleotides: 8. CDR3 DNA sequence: TGCGCCAGCAGCCCCGGGGGACTAGCGGGTGGTGAGCAGTTCTTC. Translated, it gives CASSPGGLAGGEQFF.

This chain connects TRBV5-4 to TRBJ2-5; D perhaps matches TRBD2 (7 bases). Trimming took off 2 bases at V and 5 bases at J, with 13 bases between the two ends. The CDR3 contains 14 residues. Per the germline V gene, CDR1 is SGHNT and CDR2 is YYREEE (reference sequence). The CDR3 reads CASSLGGETETQYF. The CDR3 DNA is TGTGCCAGCAGCTTAGGGGGGGAGACGGAGACCCAGTACTTC.

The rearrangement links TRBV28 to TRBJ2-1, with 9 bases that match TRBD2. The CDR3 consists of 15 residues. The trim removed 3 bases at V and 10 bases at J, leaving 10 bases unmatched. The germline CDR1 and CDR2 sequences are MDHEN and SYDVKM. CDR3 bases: TGTGCCAGCAGTTTGTATCAAGCGGGGGGTGTGGAGCAGTTCTTC. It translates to CASSLYQAGGVEQFF.

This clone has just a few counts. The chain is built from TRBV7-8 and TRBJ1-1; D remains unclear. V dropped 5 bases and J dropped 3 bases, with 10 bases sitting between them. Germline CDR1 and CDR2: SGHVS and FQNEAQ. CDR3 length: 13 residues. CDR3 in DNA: TGTGCCAGCAGCCTTGGTCCGGACACTGAAGCTTTCTTT. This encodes CASSLGPDTEAFF.

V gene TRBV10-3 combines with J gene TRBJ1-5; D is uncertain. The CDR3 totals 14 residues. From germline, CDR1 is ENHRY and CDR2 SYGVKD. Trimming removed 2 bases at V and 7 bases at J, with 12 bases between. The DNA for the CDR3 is TGTGCCATCAGTGAGCGCGAGGCGAGACAGCCCCAGCATTTT. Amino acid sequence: CAISEREARQPQHF.

The CDR3 here is CASSGATGMANYGYTF. In nucleotides, the CDR3 is TGTGCCAGTAGTGGGGCTACAGGGATGGCTAACTATGGCTACACCTTC. The rearrangement links TRBV19 to TRBJ1-2; a weak D match, TRBD1 (6 bases). The V end was cut by 5 bases, the J end by 0 bases, with 16 bases between. Germline assignment: CDR1 LNHDA and CDR2 SQIVND (reference sequence). This CDR3 is 16 amino acids long.

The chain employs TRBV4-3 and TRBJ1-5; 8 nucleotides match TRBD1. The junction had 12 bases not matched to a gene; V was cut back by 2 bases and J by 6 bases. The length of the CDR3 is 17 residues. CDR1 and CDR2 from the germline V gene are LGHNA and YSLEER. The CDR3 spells CASSQSPTGDVGQPQHF. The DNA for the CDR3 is TGCGCCAGCAGCCAATCCCCGACAGGGGATGTAGGTCAGCCCCAGCATTTT.

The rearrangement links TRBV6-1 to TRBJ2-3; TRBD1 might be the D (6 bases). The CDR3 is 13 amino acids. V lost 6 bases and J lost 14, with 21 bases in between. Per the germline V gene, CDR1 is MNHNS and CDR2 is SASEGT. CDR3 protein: CASSLILGGLLYF. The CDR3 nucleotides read TGTGCCAGCAGCCTCATTCTAGGGGGATTGTTGTATTTT.

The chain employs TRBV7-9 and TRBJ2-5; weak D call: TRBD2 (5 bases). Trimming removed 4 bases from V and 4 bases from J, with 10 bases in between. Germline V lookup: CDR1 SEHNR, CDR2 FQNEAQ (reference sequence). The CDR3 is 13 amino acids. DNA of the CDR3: TGTGCCAGCAGCTCGAGCGGCCCAGAGACCCAGTACTTC. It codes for CASSSSGPETQYF.

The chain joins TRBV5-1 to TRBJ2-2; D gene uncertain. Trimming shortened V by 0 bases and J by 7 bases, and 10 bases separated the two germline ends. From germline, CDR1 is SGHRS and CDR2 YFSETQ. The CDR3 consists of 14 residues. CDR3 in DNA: TGCGCCAGCAGCTTGGATCCGGCTGGCGGGGAGCTGTTTTTT. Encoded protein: CASSLDPAGGELFF. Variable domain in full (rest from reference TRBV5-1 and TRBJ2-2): KAGVTQTPRYLIKTRGQQVTLSCSPISGHRSVSWYQQTPGQGLQFLFEYFSETQRNKGNFPGRFSGRQFSNSRSEMNVSTLELGDSALYLCASSLDPAGGELFFGEGSRLTVL.

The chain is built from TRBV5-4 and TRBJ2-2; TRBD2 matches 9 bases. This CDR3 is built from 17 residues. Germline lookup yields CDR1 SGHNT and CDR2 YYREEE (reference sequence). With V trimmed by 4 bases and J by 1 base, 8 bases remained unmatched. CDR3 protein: CASSPVAGGQNTGELFF. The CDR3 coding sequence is TGTGCCAGCAGCCCGGTCGCGGGGGGGCAGAACACCGGGGAGCTGTTTTTT.

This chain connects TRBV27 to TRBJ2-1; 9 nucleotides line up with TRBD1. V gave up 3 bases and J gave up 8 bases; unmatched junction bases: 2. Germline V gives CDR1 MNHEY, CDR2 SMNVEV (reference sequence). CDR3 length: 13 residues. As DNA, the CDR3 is TGTGCCAGCAGTTTCACAGGGGGCGATGAGCAGTTCTTC. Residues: CASSFTGGDEQFF.

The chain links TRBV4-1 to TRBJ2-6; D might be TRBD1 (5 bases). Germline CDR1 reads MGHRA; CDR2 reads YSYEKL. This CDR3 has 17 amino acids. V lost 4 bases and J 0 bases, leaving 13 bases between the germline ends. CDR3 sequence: CASSRLDMRSGANVLTF. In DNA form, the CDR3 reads TGCGCCAGCAGCCGGCTGGACATGCGCTCTGGGGCCAACGTCCTGACTTTC.

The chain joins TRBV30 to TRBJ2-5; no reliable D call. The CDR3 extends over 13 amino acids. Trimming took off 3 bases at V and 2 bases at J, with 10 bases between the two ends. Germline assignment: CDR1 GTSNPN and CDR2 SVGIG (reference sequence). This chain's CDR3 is CAWSRRQQETQYF. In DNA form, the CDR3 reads TGTGCCTGGAGCCGACGTCAACAAGAGACCCAGTACTTC. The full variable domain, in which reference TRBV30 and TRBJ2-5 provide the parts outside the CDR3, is SQTIHQWPATLVQPVGSPLSLECTVEGTSNPNLYWYRQAAGRGLQLLFYSVGIGQISSEVPQNLSASRPQDRQFILSSKKLLLSDSGFYLCAWSRRQQETQYFGPGTRLLVL.

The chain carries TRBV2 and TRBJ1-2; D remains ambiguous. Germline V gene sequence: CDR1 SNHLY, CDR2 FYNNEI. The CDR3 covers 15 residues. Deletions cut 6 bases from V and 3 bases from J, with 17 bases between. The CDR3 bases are TGTGCCAGCAGGGCCGGGCCTCGGGCGGACTATGGCTACACCTTC. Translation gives CASRAGPRADYGYTF. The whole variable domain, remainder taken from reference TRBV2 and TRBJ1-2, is EPEVTQTPSHQVTQMGQEVILRCVPISNHLYFYWYRQILGQKVEFLVSFYNNEISEKSEIFDDQFSVERPDGSNFTLKIRSTKLEDSAMYFCASRAGPRADYGYTFGSGTRLTVV.

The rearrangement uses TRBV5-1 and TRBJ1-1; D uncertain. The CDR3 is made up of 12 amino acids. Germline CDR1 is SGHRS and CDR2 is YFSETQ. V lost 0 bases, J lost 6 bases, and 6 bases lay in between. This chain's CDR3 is CASSLGNAEAFF. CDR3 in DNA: TGCGCCAGCAGCTTGGGGAATGCTGAAGCTTTCTTT.

The chain's CDR3 is CSPRHRIDEKLFF. The DNA of the CDR3 is TGCAGCCCCCGACATCGAATAGATGAAAAACTGTTTTTT. The J gene is TRBJ1-4, the V gene TRBV29-1; D uncertain. CDR1 SQVTM and CDR2 ANQGSEA come from the germline V gene. This CDR3 comprises 13 residues. The V and J ends lost 8 bases and 6 bases respectively, with 16 bases between them.